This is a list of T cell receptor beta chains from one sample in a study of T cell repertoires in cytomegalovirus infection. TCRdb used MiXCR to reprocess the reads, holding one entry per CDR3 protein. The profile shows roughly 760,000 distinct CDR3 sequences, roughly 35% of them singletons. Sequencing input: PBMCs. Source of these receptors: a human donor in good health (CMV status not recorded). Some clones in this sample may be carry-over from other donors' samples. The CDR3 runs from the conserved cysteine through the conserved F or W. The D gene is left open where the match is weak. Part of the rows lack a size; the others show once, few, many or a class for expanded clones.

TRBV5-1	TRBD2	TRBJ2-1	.	TGCGCCAGCAGCCCCCGACTAGCGCGGAATGAGCAGTTCTTC	CASSPRLARNEQFF
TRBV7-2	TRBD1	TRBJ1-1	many	TGTGCCAGCAGGCGCGAGACAGGGGGCGGGACTGAAGCTTTCTTT	CASRRETGGGTEAFF
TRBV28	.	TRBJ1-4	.	TGTGCCAGCAGTCACTCCGGGGACAAGGTTAATGAAAAACTGTTTTTT	CASSHSGDKVNEKLFF
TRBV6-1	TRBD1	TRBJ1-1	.	TGTGCCAGCAGTCGGACAGGGGTTTGGACTGAAGCTTTCTTT	CASSRTGVWTEAFF
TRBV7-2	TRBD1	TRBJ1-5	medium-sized	TGTGCCAGCAGCAAAGGGACAGGGGGCCATCAGCCCCAGCATTTT	CASSKGTGGHQPQHF
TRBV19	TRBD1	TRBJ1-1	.	TGTGCCAGTAGGCGACAGGGGTGGAGCGGGAACACTGAAGCTTTCTTT	CASRRQGWSGNTEAFF
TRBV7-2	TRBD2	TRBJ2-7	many	TGTGCCAGCAGCCCCGCTAGCGGGAGGGCCTACGAGCAGTACTTC	CASSPASGRAYEQYF
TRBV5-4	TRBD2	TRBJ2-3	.	TGTGCCAGCAGCGGGAGGCGGGGGTTCGGCACAGATACGCAGTATTTT	CASSGRRGFGTDTQYF
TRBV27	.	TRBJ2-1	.	TGTGCCAGCAGTTACAGAAGAGAGAAGCAGTTCTTC	CASSYRREKQFF
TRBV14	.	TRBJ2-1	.	TGTGCCAGCAGCCAACTAGCGCCCCACAATGAGCAGTTCTTC	CASSQLAPHNEQFF
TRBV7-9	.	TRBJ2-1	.	TGTGCCAGCAGCGCGAACACTAGGGGGAATGAGCAGTTCTTC	CASSANTRGNEQFF
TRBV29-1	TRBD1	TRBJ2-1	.	TGCAGCGTTGCCCCGGGACAGGGGGTAGATGAGCAGTTCTTC	CSVAPGQGVDEQFF
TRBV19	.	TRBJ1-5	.	TGTGCCATTAGTACCACGGACAAGGTTAGCAATCAGCCCCAGCATTTT	CAISTTDKVSNQPQHF